This T cell receptor beta chain stems from a study of cytotoxic CD8 clonotypes in ibrutinib-treated CLL. Method: immunoSEQ multiplex PCR; TCRdb's copy keeps in-frame clones and lacks some. This sample has 60,000 to 65,000 clones, with 45% to 65% found just once. Study outcomes and limitations: There were differences in sampling times between sustained-remission and progressing patients.

CDR1 and CDR2 from the germline V gene are KGHSH and LQKENI. The V and J ends lost 3 bases and 6 bases respectively, with 9 bases between them. This CDR3 has 13 amino acids. This clone was seen just once. Its cognate antigen is unknown. Sequencing was performed on PBMCs, taken after 12 months of ibrutinib treatment. The chain couples TRBV18 to TRBJ2-1; D is ambiguous. This receptor was taken from a human donor with chronic lymphocytic leukemia. CDR3 DNA: TGTGCCAGCTCACCCATAAGCCTCAATGAGCAGTTCTTC. As protein: CASSPISLNEQFF.